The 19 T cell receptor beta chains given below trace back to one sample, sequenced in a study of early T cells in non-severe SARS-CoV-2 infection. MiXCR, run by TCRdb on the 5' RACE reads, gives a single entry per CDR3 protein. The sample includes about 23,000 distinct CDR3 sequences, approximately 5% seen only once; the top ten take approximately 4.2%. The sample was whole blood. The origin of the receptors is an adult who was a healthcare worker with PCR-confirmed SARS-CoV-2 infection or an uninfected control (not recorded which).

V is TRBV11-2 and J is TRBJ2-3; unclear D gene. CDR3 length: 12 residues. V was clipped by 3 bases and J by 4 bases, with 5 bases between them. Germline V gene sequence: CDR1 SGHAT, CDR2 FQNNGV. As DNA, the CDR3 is TGTGCCAGCAGCTTCAACGCAGATACGCAGTATTTT. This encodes CASSFNADTQYF.

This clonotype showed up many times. As DNA, the CDR3 is TGTGCCAGCAGCATCCGGACAGGGGAAACGGGTTCACCCCTCCACTTT. Translated, it gives CASSIRTGETGSPLHF. This rearrangement joins TRBV7-2 to TRBJ1-6, with 9 nucleotides matching TRBD1. The CDR3 covers 16 residues. Losses at the gene ends were 5 bases for V and 9 bases for J; bases not matched to a gene: 11. The V gene's germline CDR1 is SGHTA and CDR2 FQGNSA.

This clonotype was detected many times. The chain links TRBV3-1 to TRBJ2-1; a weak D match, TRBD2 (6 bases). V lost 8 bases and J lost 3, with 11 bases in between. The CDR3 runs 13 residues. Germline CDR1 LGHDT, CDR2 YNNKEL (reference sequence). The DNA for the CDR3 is TGTGCCAGCTTGGGGAGGAACTACAATGAGCAGTTCTTC. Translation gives CASLGRNYNEQFF.

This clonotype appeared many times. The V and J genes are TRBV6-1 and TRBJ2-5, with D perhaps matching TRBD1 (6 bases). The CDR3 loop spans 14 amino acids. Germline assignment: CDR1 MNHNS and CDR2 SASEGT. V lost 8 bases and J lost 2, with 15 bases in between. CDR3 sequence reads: CASQNYRDQETQYF. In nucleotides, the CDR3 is TGTGCCAGCCAGAATTACAGGGATCAAGAGACCCAGTACTTC.

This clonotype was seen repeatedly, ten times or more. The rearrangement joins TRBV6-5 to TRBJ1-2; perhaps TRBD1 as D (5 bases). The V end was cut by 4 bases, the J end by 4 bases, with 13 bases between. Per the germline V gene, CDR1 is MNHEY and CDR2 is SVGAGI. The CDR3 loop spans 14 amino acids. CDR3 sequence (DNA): TGTGCCAGCAGTTTAGGGGTTATGGGCTATGGCTACACCTTC. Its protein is CASSLGVMGYGYTF.

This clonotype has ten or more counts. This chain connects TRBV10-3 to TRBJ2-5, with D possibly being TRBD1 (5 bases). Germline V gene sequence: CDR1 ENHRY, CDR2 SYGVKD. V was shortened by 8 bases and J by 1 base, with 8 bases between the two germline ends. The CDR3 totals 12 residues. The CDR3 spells CAIARGQETQYF. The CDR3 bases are TGTGCCATCGCAAGGGGCCAAGAGACCCAGTACTTC.

The CDR3 here is CAGTSGGAADTQYF. The CDR3 DNA reads as TGTGCCGGCACTAGCGGGGGAGCCGCAGATACGCAGTATTTT. The rearrangement joins TRBV10-3 to TRBJ2-3, with 11 bases aligning to TRBD2. With V trimmed by 11 bases and J by 4 bases, 8 bases remained unmatched. From germline, CDR1 is ENHRY and CDR2 SYGVKD. The CDR3 extends over 14 amino acids.

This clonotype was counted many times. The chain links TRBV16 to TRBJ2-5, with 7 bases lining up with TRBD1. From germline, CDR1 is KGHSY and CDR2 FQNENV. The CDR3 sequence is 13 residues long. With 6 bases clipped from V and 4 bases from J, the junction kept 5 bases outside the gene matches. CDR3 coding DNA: TGTGCCAGCAGAGACAGGGTTGGAGAGACCCAGTACTTC. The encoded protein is CASRDRVGETQYF. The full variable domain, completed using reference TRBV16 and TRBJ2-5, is GEEVAQTPKHLVRGEGQKAKLYCAPIKGHSYVFWYQQVLKNEFKFLISFQNENVFDETGMPKERFSAKCLPNSPCSLEIQATKLEDSAVYFCASRDRVGETQYFGPGTRLLVL.

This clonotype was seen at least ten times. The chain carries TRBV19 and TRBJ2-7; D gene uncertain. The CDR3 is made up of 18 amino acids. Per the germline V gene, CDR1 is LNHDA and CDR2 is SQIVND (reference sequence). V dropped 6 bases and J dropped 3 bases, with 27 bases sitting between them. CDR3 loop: CASSMGFVDLGPSYEQYF. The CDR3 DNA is TGTGCCAGTAGCATGGGGTTTGTAGATTTGGGTCCGAGCTACGAGCAGTACTTC.

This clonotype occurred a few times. The CDR3: CASSESIGGSPLHF. The CDR3 nucleotides are TGCGCCAGCAGTGAGTCGATAGGGGGCTCACCCCTCCACTTT. This sequence joins TRBV10-2 and TRBJ1-6; 7 bases are shared with TRBD1. CDR3 length: 14 amino acids. V trimming: 0 bases; J trimming: 10 bases; junction bases outside the gene matches: 3. Germline V gene sequence: CDR1 WSHSY, CDR2 SAAADI.

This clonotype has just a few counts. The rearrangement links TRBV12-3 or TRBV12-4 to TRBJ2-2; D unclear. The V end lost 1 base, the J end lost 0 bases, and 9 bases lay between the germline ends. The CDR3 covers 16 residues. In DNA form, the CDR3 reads TGTGCCAGCAGTTTAGGGGCAGACGCGAACACCGGGGAGCTGTTTTTT. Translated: CASSLGADANTGELFF.

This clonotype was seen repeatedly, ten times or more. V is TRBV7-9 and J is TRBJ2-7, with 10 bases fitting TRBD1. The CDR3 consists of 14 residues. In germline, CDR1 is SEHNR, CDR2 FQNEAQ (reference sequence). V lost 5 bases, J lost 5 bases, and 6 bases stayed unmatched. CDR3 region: CASSVDRGKNEQYF. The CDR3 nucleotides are TGTGCCAGCAGCGTGGACAGGGGGAAGAACGAGCAGTACTTC.

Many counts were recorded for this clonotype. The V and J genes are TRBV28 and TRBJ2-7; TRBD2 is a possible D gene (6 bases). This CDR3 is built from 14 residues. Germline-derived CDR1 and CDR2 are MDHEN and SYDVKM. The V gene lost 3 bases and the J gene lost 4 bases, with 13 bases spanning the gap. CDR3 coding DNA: TGTGCCAGCAGTTTGCCGGGGGTAGATTACGAGCAGTACTTC. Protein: CASSLPGVDYEQYF.

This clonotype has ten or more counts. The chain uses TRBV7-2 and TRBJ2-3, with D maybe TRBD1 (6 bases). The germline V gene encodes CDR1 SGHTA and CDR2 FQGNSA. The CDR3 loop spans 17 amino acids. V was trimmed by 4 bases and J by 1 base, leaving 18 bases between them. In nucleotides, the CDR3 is TGTGCCAGCAGCTCAAAATCAGGGGCAAGAGGCACAGATACGCAGTATTTT. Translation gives CASSSKSGARGTDTQYF.

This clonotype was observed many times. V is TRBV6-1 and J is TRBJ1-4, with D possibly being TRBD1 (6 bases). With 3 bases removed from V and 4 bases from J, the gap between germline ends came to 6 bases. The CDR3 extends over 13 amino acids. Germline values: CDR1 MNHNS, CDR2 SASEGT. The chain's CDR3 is CASSEDSNEKLFF. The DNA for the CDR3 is TGTGCCAGCAGTGAGGACAGTAATGAAAAACTGTTTTTT.

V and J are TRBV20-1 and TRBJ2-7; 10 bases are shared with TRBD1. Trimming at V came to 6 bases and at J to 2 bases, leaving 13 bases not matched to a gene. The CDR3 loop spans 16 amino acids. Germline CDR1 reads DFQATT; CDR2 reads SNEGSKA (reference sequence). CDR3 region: CSALTLDRGRAYEQYF. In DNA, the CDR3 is TGCAGTGCACTTACCCTGGACAGGGGGAGGGCCTACGAGCAGTACTTC.

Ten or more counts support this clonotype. Written as DNA, the CDR3 is TGTGCCAGCTCACCAAATGAGGGAATCCTCGGCTTAGCTTTCTTT. Amino acid sequence: CASSPNEGILGLAFF. V usage is TRBV18 and J usage is TRBJ1-1, with D unclear. The V gene lost 2 bases and the J gene lost 10 bases, with 20 bases spanning the gap. This CDR3 is built from 15 residues. Germline lookup yields CDR1 KGHSH and CDR2 LQKENI.

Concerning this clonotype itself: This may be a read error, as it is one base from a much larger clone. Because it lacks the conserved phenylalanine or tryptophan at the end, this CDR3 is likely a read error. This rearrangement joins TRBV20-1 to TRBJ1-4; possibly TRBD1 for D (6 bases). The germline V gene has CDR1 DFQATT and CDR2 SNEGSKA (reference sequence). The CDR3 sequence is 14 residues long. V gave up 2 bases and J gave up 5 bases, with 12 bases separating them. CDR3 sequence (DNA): TGCAGTGCTAGACCCGGGGGGCGGAATGAAAAACTGTTTTCT. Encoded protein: CSARPGGRNEKLFS.

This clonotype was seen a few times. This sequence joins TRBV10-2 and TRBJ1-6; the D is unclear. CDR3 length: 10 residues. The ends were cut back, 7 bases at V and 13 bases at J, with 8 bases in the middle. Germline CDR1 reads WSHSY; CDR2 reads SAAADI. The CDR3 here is CASNRPPLHF. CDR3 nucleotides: TGCGCCAGCAACCGTCCCCCCCTCCACTTT.